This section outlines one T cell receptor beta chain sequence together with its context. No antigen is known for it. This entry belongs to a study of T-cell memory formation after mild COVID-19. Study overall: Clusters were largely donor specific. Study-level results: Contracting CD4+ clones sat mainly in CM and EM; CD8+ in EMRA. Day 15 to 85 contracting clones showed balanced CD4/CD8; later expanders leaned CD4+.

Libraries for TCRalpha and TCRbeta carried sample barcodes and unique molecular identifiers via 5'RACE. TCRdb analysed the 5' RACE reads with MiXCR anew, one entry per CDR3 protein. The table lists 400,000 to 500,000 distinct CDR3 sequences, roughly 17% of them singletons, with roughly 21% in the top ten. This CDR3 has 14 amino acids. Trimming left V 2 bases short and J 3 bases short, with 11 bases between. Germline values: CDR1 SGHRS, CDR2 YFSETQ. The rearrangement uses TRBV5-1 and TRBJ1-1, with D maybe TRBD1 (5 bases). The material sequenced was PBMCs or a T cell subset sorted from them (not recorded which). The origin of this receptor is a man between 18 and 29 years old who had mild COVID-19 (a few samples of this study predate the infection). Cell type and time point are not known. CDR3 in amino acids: CASSLSGRDTEAFF. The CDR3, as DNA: TGCGCCAGCAGCTTATCGGGACGAGACACTGAAGCTTTCTTT.